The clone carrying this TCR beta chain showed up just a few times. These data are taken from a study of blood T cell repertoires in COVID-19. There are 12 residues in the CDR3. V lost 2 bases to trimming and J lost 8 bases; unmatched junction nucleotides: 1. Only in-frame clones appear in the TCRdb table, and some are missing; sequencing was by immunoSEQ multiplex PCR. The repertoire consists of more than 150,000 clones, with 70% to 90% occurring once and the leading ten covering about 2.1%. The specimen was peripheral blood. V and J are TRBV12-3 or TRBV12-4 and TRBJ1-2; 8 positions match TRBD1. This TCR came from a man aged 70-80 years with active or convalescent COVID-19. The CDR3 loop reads CASSLWTGGYTF. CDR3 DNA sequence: TGTGCCAGCAGTTTATGGACAGGGGGCTACACCTTC.